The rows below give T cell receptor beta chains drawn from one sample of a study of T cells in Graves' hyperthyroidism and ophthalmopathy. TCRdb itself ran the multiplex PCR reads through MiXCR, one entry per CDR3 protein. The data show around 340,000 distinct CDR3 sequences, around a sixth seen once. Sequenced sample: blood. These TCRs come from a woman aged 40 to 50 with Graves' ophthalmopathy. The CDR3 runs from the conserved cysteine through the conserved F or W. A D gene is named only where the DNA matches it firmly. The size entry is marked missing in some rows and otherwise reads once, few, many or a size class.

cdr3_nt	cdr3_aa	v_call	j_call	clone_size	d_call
TGTGCCAGCAGTTACTCTTTTCTAGAGCCCCAGCATTTT	CASSYSFLEPQHF	TRBV6-5	TRBJ1-5	.	.
TGTGCCAGCAGTCTGACCCTATCCACCGGGGAGCTGTTTTTT	CASSLTLSTGELFF	TRBV12-3/TRBV12-4	TRBJ2-2	many	.
TGTGCCAGCAGCTTAGAACCCTCCGGGACAGGGGGTCGATCTGGGGCCAACGTCCTGACTTTC	CASSLEPSGTGGRSGANVLTF	TRBV11-2	TRBJ2-6	many	TRBD1
TGTGCCAGCAGTGAAGCCGGGGCTAGGGGCCACTTT	CASSEAGARGHF	TRBV6-1	TRBJ1-6	many	.
TGTGCCAGCAGCGGGGACAGGGGGAAAAACATTCAGTACTTC	CASSGDRGKNIQYF	TRBV12-3/TRBV12-4	TRBJ2-4	many	TRBD1
TGTGCCAGCGGGTCGGCCAGGTATGATCAGCCCCAGCATTTT	CASGSARYDQPQHF	TRBV27	TRBJ1-5	many	.
TGCGCCAGCAGCTCCGGACTTCTCGCTGGAGATACGCAGTATTTT	CASSSGLLAGDTQYF	TRBV5-1	TRBJ2-3	many	.
TGTGCCAGCAGCCAAAGGGTACTCACCGGGGAGCTGTTTTTT	CASSQRVLTGELFF	TRBV3-1	TRBJ2-2	many	.
TGTGCCAGCAGTTTTGCCGGGTTCTATGGCTACACCTTC	CASSFAGFYGYTF	TRBV28	TRBJ1-2	many	.
TGTGCCAGCAGTGCTGACAGGGGCGATTTGGAGACCCAGTACTTC	CASSADRGDLETQYF	TRBV6-1	TRBJ2-5	.	TRBD1
TGTGCCAGCAGTTACCCCGGAGCACGGGCTAGCAATCAGCCCCAGCATTTT	CASSYPGARASNQPQHF	TRBV6-2/TRBV6-3	TRBJ1-5	many	.
TGTGCCAGCAGCTTGTTCACCAACACTGAAGCTTTCTTT	CASSLFTNTEAFF	TRBV11-2	TRBJ1-1	many	.
TGTGCCTGGATCCGCGCCGGAACTTCATATGGCTACACCTTC	CAWIRAGTSYGYTF	TRBV30	TRBJ1-2	many	.
TGCGCCAGCAGCCAGGGACTTGCCTCCTACGAGCAGTACTTC	CASSQGLASYEQYF	TRBV5-1	TRBJ2-7	many	.
TGTGCCAGCGGTAGACCCCAAGAGACCCAGTACTTC	CASGRPQETQYF	TRBV7-9	TRBJ2-5	.	.
TGTGCCTCTGACTCCCCCGGACAGGGCTCGCGAAACACCATATATTTT	CASDSPGQGSRNTIYF	TRBV6-8	TRBJ1-3	many	TRBD1